Each of the 8 T cell receptor beta chains below was sequenced from the same sample in a study of T-cell memory formation after mild COVID-19 (dated by TCRdb to the early 2020s). The library was prepared using 5' RACE. Sequencing was carried out with an Illumina NovaSeq 6000. The raw public data were reprocessed by TCRdb itself: fastp quality trimming at Q25, MiXCR clonotype calling, in-frame beta chains only. CDR3 protein sequences are deduplicated, and each keeps its most common genes and DNA. Within this sample are about 150,000 distinct CDR3 sequences, with about a fifth of them counted one time only. In total, the top ten clones hold around 2.4% of the sample. Sequencing was performed on PBMCs or a T cell subset sorted from them (not recorded which). The source of these receptors is an adult woman who had mild COVID-19 (a few samples of this study predate the infection). The sample titles of this study are shuffled in the database, so cell type and time point are left out; the donor was told from shared clones.

The chain combines TRBV6-2 or TRBV6-3 with TRBJ2-5; tentatively, D is TRBD2 (5 bases). V lost 0 bases to trimming and J lost 1 base, with 24 bases between them. This CDR3 is 20 amino acids long. In germline, CDR1 is MNHEY, CDR2 SVGEGT. CDR3 nucleotide sequence: TGTGCCAGCAGTTACTCGTCCCCGGGGAGCGGCGTTCCGGGCCAAGAGACCCAGTACTTC. Residues: CASSYSSPGSGVPGQETQYF.

This clonotype turned up a few times. This chain joins TRBV7-9 and TRBJ2-1; D not resolved. This CDR3 has 15 residues. Germline CDR1 and CDR2: SEHNR and FQNEAQ (reference sequence). The germline V and J ends were trimmed by 0 bases and 6 bases, with 12 bases remaining between them. CDR3 DNA sequence: TGTGCCAGCAGCTTAGCCGAGTGGGCAGGCAATGAGCAGTTCTTC. This translates into CASSLAEWAGNEQFF.

This clonotype occurred a few times. This chain links TRBV9 with TRBJ2-1; 9 nucleotides line up with TRBD2. The CDR3 loop spans 14 amino acids. V lost 7 bases and J lost 0; bases outside the gene matches: 2. Germline assignment: CDR1 SGDLS and CDR2 YYNGEE. The CDR3 loop reads CASAGGNSYNEQFF. The CDR3 nucleotides read TGTGCCAGCGCGGGGGGGAACTCCTACAATGAGCAGTTCTTC.

The chain has TRBV12-2 and TRBJ2-3; TRBD2, the table's D call, lacks a check against the DNA. TRBV12-2 is a listed pseudogene. There are 15 residues in the CDR3. CDR3 sequence reads: CASRLTSVSTYTQYF. CDR3 nucleotides: TGTGCAAGTCGCTTGACTAGCGTGAGCACATATACGCAGTATTTT.

This clonotype was counted between two and nine times. The chain couples TRBV2 to TRBJ1-2; D might be TRBD1 (5 bases). V shed 6 bases and J shed 3 bases, with 11 bases lying between them. Looked up from germline, CDR1 is SNHLY and CDR2 is FYNNEI. The CDR3 is made up of 13 amino acids. CDR3 residues: CASSLGPDYGYTF. The CDR3 nucleotides read TGTGCCAGCAGCCTGGGACCCGACTATGGCTACACCTTC.

This clonotype was found a few times. The gene calls are TRBV5-1 and TRBJ2-1; tentative D call: TRBD1 (5 bases). V lost 4 bases and J lost 0, with 8 bases in between. CDR3 length: 14 amino acids. From germline, CDR1 is SGHRS and CDR2 YFSETQ. In DNA, the CDR3 is TGCGCCAGCAGCCGACAGTCCTCCTACAATGAGCAGTTCTTC. Translated: CASSRQSSYNEQFF.

This clonotype was seen a handful of times. The chain has TRBV27 and TRBJ1-1, with no clear D. V was pared by 8 bases and J by 6 bases, with 10 bases between. Germline CDR1 is MNHEY and CDR2 is SMNVEV (reference sequence). The CDR3 is 11 amino acids. CDR3 sequence (DNA): TGTGCCAGCGGCGCGTCCGCTGAAGCTTTCTTT. Residues: CASGASAEAFF.

The chain has TRBV7-2 and TRBJ2-1, with a weak D call TRBD2 (5 bases). In germline, CDR1 is SGHTA, CDR2 FQGNSA. Trimming pared 6 bases from V and 4 bases from J, leaving 16 bases between. The CDR3 spans 15 residues. The CDR3 DNA is TGTGCCAGCAGAAGGGAGCGGAACGCTTACAATGAGCAGTTCTTC. As protein: CASRRERNAYNEQFF. Combining the CDR3 with reference TRBV7-2 and TRBJ2-1 gives the whole variable domain GAGVSQSPSNKVTEKGKDVELRCDPISGHTALYWYRQSLGQGLEFLIYFQGNSAPDKSGLPSDRFSAERTGGSVSTLTIQRTQQEDSAVYLCASRRERNAYNEQFFGPGTRLTVL.